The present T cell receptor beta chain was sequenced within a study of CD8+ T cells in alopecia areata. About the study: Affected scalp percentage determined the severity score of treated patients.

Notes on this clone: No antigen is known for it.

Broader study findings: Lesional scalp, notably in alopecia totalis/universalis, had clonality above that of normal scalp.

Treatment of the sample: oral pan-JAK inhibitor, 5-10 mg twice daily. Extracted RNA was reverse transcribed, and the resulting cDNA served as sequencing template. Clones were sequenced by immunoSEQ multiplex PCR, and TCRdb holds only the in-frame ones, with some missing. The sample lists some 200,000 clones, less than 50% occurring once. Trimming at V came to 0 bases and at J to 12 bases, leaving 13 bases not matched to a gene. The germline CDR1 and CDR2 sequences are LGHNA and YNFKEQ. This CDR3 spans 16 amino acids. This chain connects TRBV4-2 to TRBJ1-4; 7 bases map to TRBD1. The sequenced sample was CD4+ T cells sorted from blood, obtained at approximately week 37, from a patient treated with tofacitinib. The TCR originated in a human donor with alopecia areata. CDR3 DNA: TGTGCCAGCAGCCAAGAGGGGACAGTAGCTCTTGGACAACTGTTTTTT. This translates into CASSQEGTVALGQLFF.